A single TCR beta chain is shown here with its context. Its antigen remains undetermined. Base qualities are not provided; no much larger clone lies one nucleotide away. This entry comes from a study of control samples from healthy donors and cancer patients (dated by TCRdb to between 2020 and 2021). The method was the immunoSEQ multiplex PCR assay. Imported from immuneACCESS, the table was reduced by TCRdb to in-frame sequences with V and J called. These copies leave out some clones; in studies compared against another copy, an unresolved V gene accounts for under half, and the cause of the remainder is not known. This sample has about 94,000 clones in its table, and 70% to 90% of those were observed once. About 1.3% of the sample goes to the ten largest clones. What was sequenced was blood. This receptor was obtained from a woman aged 45-65 years in good health.

The DNA sequence is as follows: TGTGCCAGCAGCCTACAGGGGGCTGATGAGCAGTTCTTC. Its translation reads: CASSLQGADEQFF. This chain joins TRBV3-1 (or the pseudogene TRBV3-2) to TRBJ2-1; TRBD1 lines up with 9 middle nucleotides. From the cysteine through the phenylalanine, the CDR3 covers 13 amino acids. Just the 39-base CDR3 DNA is kept, in frame starting at base 1. The germline V gene encodes CDR1 LGHDT and CDR2 YNNKEL (reference sequence). V is pruned by 4 bases and J by 8 bases, leaving 3 bases of the junction without a gene match.